The 11 T cell receptor beta chains presented below share a single source sample, sequenced in a study of cytotoxic CD8 clonotypes in ibrutinib-treated CLL. The protocol was immunoSEQ multiplex PCR, while the TCRdb copy is restricted to in-frame clones and leaves out a portion. The sample has tens of thousands of clones; around 84% are singletons. The sequencing used PBMCs, collected before ibrutinib treatment. The receptors stem from a human donor with chronic lymphocytic leukemia.

The genes are TRBV7-6 and TRBJ2-3; 9 bases map to TRBD2. The CDR3 extends over 19 amino acids. The germline CDR1 and CDR2 sequences are SGHVS and FNYEAQ. Germline trimming cut 4 bases from V and 5 bases from J; bases unmatched to any gene: 19. In DNA, the CDR3 is TGTGCCAGCAGCTCGAGGGGGGTAGCGGGAGAGGGGTCGGGAGATACGCAGTATTTT. Protein product: CASSSRGVAGEGSGDTQYF.

The chain joins TRBV29-1 to TRBJ1-5; 8 nucleotides line up with TRBD1. The germline V gene encodes CDR1 SQVTM and CDR2 ANQGSEA. J lost 2 bases, V lost 6 bases, and 6 bases had no gene match. The CDR3 runs 14 residues. CDR3 sequence: CSVAGGQGNQPQHF. CDR3 nucleotide sequence: TGCAGCGTCGCAGGGGGCCAAGGCAATCAGCCCCAGCATTTT. Full variable domain (outside the CDR3, taken from reference TRBV29-1 and TRBJ1-5): SAVISQKPSRDICQRGTSLTIQCQVDSQVTMMFWYRQQPGQSLTLIATANQGSEATYESGFVIDKFPISRPNLTFSTLTVSNMSPEDSSIYLCSVAGGQGNQPQHFGDGTRLSIL.

This clone has only one observation. CDR3 DNA: TGTGCCAGTAGTATCCCGGGGATGGAGGATGAGCAGTTCTTC. It translates to CASSIPGMEDEQFF. The V and J genes are TRBV19 and TRBJ2-1; maybe TRBD2 (5 bases). This CDR3 contains 14 residues. CDR1 and CDR2 from the germline V gene are LNHDA and SQIVND (reference sequence). Trimming shortened V by 3 bases and J by 8 bases, and 14 bases separated the two germline ends. Based on the CDR3 plus reference TRBV19 and TRBJ2-1, the full variable domain is DGGITQSPKYLFRKEGQNVTLSCEQNLNHDAMYWYRQDPGQGLRLIYYSQIVNDFQKGDIAEGYSVSREKKESFPLTVTSAQKNPTAFYLCASSIPGMEDEQFFGPGTRLTVL.

This clone has a single count. The rearrangement joins TRBV6-1 to TRBJ1-2; the D is unclear. This CDR3 has 14 amino acids. Trimming took off 0 bases at V and 4 bases at J, with 9 bases between the two ends. Germline-derived CDR1 and CDR2 are MNHNS and SASEGT. The CDR3 coding sequence is TGTGCCAGCAGTGAAGCGCGGGGATTCTATGGCTACACCTTC. This gives the protein CASSEARGFYGYTF.

This chain uses TRBV29-1 with TRBJ1-1; 8 bases fit TRBD1. The CDR3 is made up of 10 amino acids. CDR1 is SQVTM, CDR2 ANQGSEA, per germline. Trimming removed 6 bases from V and 11 bases from J; junction bases left unmatched: 5. The DNA for the CDR3 is TGCAGCGTGCGGACAGGGTCGGCTTTCTTT. This translates into CSVRTGSAFF.

This clone has only a few counts. The chain is built from TRBV4-3 and TRBJ2-5; the D gene is possibly TRBD2 (5 bases). Trimming shortened V by 0 bases and J by 2 bases, and 16 bases separated the two germline ends. Germline CDR1 reads LGHNA; CDR2 reads YSLEER. The CDR3 sequence is 17 residues long. The CDR3 DNA is TGCGCCAGCAGCCAAGATCTCCGGGCGGGTGAACAAGAGACCCAGTACTTC. Its translation is CASSQDLRAGEQETQYF.

The CDR3 region is CASSWMTSTSNTGELFF. Written as DNA, the CDR3 is TGTGCCAGCAGCTGGATGACTAGCACCTCCAACACCGGGGAGCTGTTTTTT. The rearrangement joins TRBV5-6 to TRBJ2-2; 7 bases match TRBD2. Germline CDR1 is SGHDT and CDR2 is YYEEEE. CDR3 length equals 17 residues. Trimming cost V 3 bases and J 2 bases; bases outside gene matches: 10.

This sequence joins TRBV30 and TRBJ2-3; D is undetermined. Germline CDR1 GTSNPN, CDR2 SVGIG (reference sequence). The V and J ends lost 0 bases and 1 base respectively, with 5 bases between them. The CDR3 has 13 amino acids. In DNA form, the CDR3 reads TGTGCCTGGAGTGTACCCGGCACAGATACGCAGTATTTT. This sequence encodes CAWSVPGTDTQYF.

This rearrangement joins TRBV5-4 to TRBJ2-7; D might be TRBD2 (5 bases). CDR3 length: 15 residues. Trimming left V 0 bases short and J 6 bases short, with 16 bases between. The germline V gene encodes CDR1 SGHNT and CDR2 YYREEE (reference sequence). CDR3: CASSLAPGDGTEQYF. The CDR3, as DNA: TGTGCCAGCAGCTTGGCCCCCGGGGATGGCACCGAGCAGTACTTC.

This chain joins TRBV30 and TRBJ1-2; D ambiguous. Trimming removed 1 base at V and 3 bases at J, with 6 bases between. Germline V gene data show CDR1 as GTSNPN and CDR2 as SVGIG (reference sequence). The CDR3 has 12 residues. The CDR3 loop reads CAWSDSDYGYTF. The CDR3 DNA reads as TGTGCCTGGAGTGACTCGGACTATGGCTACACCTTC.

The rearrangement uses TRBV4-1 and TRBJ1-1; 9 bases line up with TRBD1. The germline V gene encodes CDR1 MGHRA and CDR2 YSYEKL. The V gene end was trimmed by 4 bases and the J gene end by 0 bases; junction bases not matched to a gene: 6. CDR3 length equals 16 residues. The CDR3 protein is CASSPKGQGLNTEAFF. The CDR3 DNA follows: TGCGCCAGCAGCCCCAAGGGACAGGGATTGAACACTGAAGCTTTCTTT.